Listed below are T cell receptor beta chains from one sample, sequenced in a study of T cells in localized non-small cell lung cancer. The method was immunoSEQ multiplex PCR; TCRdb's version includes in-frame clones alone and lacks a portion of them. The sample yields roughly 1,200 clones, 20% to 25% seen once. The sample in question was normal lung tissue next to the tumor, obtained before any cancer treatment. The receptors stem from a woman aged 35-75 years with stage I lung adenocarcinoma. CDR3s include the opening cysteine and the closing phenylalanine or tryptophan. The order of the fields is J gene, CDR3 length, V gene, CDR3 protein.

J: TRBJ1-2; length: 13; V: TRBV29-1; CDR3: CSVTTGGDYGYTF
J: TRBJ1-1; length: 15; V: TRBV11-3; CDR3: CASSEDRALSTEAFF
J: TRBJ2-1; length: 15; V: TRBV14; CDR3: CASSPGLGYWNEQFF
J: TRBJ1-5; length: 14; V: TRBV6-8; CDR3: CASTNRQGNQPQHF
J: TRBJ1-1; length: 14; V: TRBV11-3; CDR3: CASSLTGGNTEAFF
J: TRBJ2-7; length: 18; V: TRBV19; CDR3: CASSIRARAGGEPYEQYF
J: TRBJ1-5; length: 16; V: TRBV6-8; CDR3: CASSATAGGSNQPQHF
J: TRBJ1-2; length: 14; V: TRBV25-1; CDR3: CASSERGPNYGYTF
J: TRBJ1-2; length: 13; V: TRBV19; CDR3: CASTPTGAYGYTF
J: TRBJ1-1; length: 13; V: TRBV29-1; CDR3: CSVATEGSTEAFF
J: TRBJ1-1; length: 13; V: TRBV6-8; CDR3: CASSLARDTEAFF
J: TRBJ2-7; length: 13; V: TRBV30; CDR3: CAWSTSSAYEQYF
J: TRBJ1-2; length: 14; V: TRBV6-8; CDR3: CASRDYSDRDGYTF
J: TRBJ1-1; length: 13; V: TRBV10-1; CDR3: CATQQGKNTEAFF
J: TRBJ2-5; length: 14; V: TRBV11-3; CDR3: CASSPLRGQETQYF
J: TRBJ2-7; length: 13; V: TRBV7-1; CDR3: CASSQVTYYEQYF
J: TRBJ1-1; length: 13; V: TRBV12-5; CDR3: CASGLGVPLEAFF
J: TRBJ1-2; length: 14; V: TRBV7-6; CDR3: CASSLRQGYYGYTF
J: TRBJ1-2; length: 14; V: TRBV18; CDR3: CASSAWDRGNGYTF
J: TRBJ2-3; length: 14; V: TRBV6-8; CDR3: CASSPGGRTDTQYF
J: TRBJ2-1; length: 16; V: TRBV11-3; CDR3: CASSPPTSGSYNEQFF
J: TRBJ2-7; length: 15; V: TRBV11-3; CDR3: CASSPTAGDLWEQYF
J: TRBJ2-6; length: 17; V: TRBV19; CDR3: CASSWQGPGSGANVLTF
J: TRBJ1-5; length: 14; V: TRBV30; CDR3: CAWAGQGALQAQHF
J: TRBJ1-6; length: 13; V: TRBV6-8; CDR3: CASSYSGVMTLHF
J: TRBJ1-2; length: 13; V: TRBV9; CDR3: CARPGQTNYGYTF
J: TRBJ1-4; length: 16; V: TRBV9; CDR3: CASSLGADPTNEKLFF
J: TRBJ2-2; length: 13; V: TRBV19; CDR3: CASNIRGTGELFF
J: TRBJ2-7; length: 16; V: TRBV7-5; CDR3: CASSWEATGGKYEQYF
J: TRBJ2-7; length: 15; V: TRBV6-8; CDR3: CASSSSQGAFYEQYF
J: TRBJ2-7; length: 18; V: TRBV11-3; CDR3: CASRSGTSGGKSSYEQYF
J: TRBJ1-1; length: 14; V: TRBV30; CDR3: CAWSAGQVNTEAFF
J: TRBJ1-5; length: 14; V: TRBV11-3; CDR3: CASSLDRELLSQHF
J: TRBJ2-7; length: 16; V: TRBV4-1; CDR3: CASSQGYDHRLPEQYF
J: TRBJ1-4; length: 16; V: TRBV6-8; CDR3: CASSHPAGAANEKLFF
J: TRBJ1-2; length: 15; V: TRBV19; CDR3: CASALISGTRYGYTF
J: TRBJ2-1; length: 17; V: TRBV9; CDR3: CASSVVASGSAYNEQFF
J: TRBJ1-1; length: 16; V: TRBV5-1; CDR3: CASSWGSYSQNTEAFF
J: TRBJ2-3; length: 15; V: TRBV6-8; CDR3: CASSGAGGTTDTQYF
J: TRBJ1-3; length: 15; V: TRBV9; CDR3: CASRPTGGPGNTIYF
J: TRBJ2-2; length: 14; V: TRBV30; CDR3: CAWSRGIGAGELFF
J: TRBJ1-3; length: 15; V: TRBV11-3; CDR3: CASSSDRNGGNTIYF